This is a list of T cell receptor beta chains from one sample in a study of cytomegalovirus exposure and HLA in healthy donors. The repertoire was sequenced with immunoSEQ multiplex PCR; TCRdb's copy has only in-frame clones and lacks some. The repertoire includes 65,000 to 75,000 clones, approximately 95% of them detected once, and around 1.5% sits in the top ten. Sample: PBMCs. The receptors derive from a man between 18 and 35 years old in good health and CMV-seropositive. CDR3s include the opening cysteine and the closing phenylalanine or tryptophan. The D gene is left open where the match is weak.

J	V	D	CDR3
TRBJ1-5	TRBV30	TRBD1	CAWSTGGQGPQHF
TRBJ2-5	TRBV19	TRBD1	CASSTSEHRGTQYF
TRBJ2-1	TRBV28	TRBD2	CASSLKGIAGGAYNEQFF
TRBJ2-3	TRBV5-1	TRBD2	CASSLGGTSDFDTQYF
TRBJ2-3	TRBV11-2	.	CASSLVVYSTTSTDTQYF
TRBJ2-5	TRBV5-1	.	CASSSLQTEKNGGPQETQYF
TRBJ2-1	TRBV4-2	.	CASSPNYIGVSYNEQFF
TRBJ2-3	TRBV28	.	CASSPLKAATDTQYF
TRBJ1-1	TRBV7-3	TRBD1	CASSLDRDTEAFF
TRBJ2-5	TRBV11-2	TRBD2	CASSLAGRVQETQYF
TRBJ1-1	TRBV6-5	TRBD1	CASSQGTGEVTEAFF
TRBJ1-5	TRBV21-1	.	CASSNKTCEDSNQPQHF
TRBJ1-5	TRBV28	.	CASSLSRVGGNQPQHF
TRBJ2-1	TRBV28	TRBD1	CASSSQGNEQFF